This entry features one T cell receptor beta chain sequence. Its specificity is unknown. The sample belongs to a study of cytomegalovirus exposure and HLA in healthy donors. Whole-study context: Earlier work reported 117 million unique TCR beta sequences from about 200 million T cells.

PCR primers comprised 60 Vbeta and 13 Jbeta primers. Here immunoSEQ multiplex PCR was the method, and the copy in TCRdb shows in-frame clones only, minus some. The profile covers 100,000 to 150,000 clones, with about 80% appearing a single time and 11% taken by the ten largest. Points from the study as a whole: Under in vitro conditions, a few CMV-associated chains were confirmed as specific for CMV antigens. In a later analysis, HLA-associated TCR beta chains were more clonally expanded than equally common others. Several of the most significant clusters were apparently associated with common viral pathogens in a later analysis.

This receptor was identified in a man aged 25-40 years in good health and CMV-seropositive. Sequenced: PBMCs.

The CDR3, as DNA: TGTGCCAGCAGTTTAACAGGGGGGGGCACCGGGGAGCTGTTTTTT. It specifies CASSLTGGGTGELFF. The chain couples TRBV28 to TRBJ2-2; D might be TRBD1 (8 bases). Trimming took off 2 bases at V and 4 bases at J, with 11 bases between the two ends. This CDR3 comprises 15 residues. The germline V gene encodes CDR1 MDHEN and CDR2 SYDVKM.